The clone carrying this T cell receptor beta chain was detected only a few times. Its antigen is still unknown. The sample originates from a study of T cell responses to AZD1222 COVID-19 vaccine. The table came from immunoSEQ multiplex PCR; TCRdb's copy has only in-frame clones and leaves some out. Here the sample spans roughly 100,000 clones, around 91% being singletons. Study outcomes and limitations: With dominance at 160-218 and 743-854, vaccine-associated CD4 TCRs spanned spike.

The CDR3 is 14 amino acids. In germline, CDR1 is KGHSH, CDR2 LQKENI. The V end was cut by 8 bases, the J end by 5 bases, with 19 bases between. The chain joins TRBV18 to TRBJ2-7; a possible D gene is TRBD2 (6 bases). This clonotype was sampled from an adult who received the AZD1222 COVID-19 vaccine. Sequencing was performed on peripheral blood, taken 28 days after the second AZD1222 dose. The CDR3 bases are TGTGCCAGCGCGGGACTCGGGTCACAGAACGAGCAGTACTTC. Its protein is CASAGLGSQNEQYF.